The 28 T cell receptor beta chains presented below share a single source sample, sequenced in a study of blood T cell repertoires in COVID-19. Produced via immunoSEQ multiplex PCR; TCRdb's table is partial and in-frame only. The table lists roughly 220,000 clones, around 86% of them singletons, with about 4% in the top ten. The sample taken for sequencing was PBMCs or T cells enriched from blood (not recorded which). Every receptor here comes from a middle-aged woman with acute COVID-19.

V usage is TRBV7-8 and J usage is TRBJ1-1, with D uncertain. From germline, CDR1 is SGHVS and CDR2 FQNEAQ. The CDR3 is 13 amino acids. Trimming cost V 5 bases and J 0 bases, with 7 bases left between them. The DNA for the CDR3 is TGTGCCAGCAGCACCACTATGAACACTGAAGCTTTCTTT. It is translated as CASSTTMNTEAFF.

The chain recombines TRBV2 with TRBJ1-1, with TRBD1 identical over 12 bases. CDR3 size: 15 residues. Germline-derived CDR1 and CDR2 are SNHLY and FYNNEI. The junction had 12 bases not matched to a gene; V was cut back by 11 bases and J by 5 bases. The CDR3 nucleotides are TGTGCCGCAAGCCCGCCGGGACAGGGGGCGACTGAAGCTTTCTTT. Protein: CAASPPGQGATEAFF.

The CDR3 loop reads CASSSSSGQETQYF. The CDR3 DNA reads TGCGCCAGCAGCTCGTCTAGCGGCCAAGAGACCCAGTACTTC. The J gene is TRBJ2-5, the V gene TRBV5-1; 7 nucleotides line up with TRBD2. The J segment lost 1 base and the V segment lost 3 bases, leaving 3 bases of the junction unmatched. Germline CDR1 reads SGHRS; CDR2 reads YFSETQ. The CDR3 has 14 residues.

The CDR3 region is CASSPTHSRAEAFF. Written as DNA, the CDR3 is TGTGCCAGCAGCCCGACCCACTCCCGGGCTGAAGCTTTCTTT. This chain uses TRBV3-1 (or the pseudogene TRBV3-2) with TRBJ1-1; D is undetermined. Trimming took off 4 bases at V and 6 bases at J, with 15 bases between the two ends. Germline-derived CDR1 and CDR2 are LGHDT and YNNKEL (reference sequence). This CDR3 region has 14 residues.

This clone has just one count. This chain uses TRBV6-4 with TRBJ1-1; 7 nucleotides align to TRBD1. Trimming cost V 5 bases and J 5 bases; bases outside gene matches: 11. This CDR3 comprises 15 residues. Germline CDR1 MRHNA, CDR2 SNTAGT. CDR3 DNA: TGTGCCAGCAGTCCCGGGACAGTGGTAGGGACTGAAGCTTTCTTT. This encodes CASSPGTVVGTEAFF.

CDR3 sequence reads: CASSLGGTWGEQYF. Written as DNA, the CDR3 is TGTGCCAGCAGTTTAGGGGGGACCTGGGGCGAGCAGTACTTC. This chain joins TRBV27 and TRBJ2-7, with D maybe TRBD2 (6 bases). The CDR3 spans 14 residues. V was trimmed by 2 bases and J by 6 bases, leaving 14 bases between them. Germline assignment: CDR1 MNHEY and CDR2 SMNVEV (reference sequence).

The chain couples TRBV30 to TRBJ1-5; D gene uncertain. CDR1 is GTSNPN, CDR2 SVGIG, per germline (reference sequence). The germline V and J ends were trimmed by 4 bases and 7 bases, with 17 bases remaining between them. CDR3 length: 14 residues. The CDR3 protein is CAWKGVGGGQPQHF. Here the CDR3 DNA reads TGTGCCTGGAAGGGCGTGGGAGGTGGGCAGCCCCAGCATTTT.

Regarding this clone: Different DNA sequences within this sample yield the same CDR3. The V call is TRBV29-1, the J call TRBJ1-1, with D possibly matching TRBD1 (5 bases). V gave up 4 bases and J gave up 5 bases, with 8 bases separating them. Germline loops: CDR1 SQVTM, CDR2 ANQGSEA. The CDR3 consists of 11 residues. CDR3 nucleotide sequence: TGCAGCGTTGGGGGGGAGACTGAAGCTTTCTTT. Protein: CSVGGETEAFF.

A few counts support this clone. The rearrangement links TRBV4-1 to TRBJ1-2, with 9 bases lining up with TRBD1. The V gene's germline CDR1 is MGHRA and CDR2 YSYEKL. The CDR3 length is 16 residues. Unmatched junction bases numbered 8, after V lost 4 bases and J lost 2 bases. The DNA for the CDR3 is TGCGCCAGCAGCCCTCACTTTGGACAGGGGAACTATGGCTACACCTTC. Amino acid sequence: CASSPHFGQGNYGYTF.

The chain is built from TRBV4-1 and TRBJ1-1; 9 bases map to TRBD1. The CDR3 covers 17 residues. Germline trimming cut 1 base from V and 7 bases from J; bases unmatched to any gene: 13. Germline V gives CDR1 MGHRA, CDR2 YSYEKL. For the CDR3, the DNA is TGCGCCAGCAGCCAAGGGGCATCGGGACAGGGTAGCGGTGAAGCTTTCTTT. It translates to CASSQGASGQGSGEAFF.

CDR3 sequence: CASSHGRGYTEAFF. CDR3 coding DNA: TGTGCCAGCAGCCACGGCAGGGGGTACACTGAAGCTTTCTTT. The chain is built from TRBV3-1 (or the pseudogene TRBV3-2) and TRBJ1-1; 7 bases fit TRBD1. Germline loops: CDR1 LGHDT, CDR2 YNNKEL (reference sequence). CDR3 length: 14 amino acids. V lost 3 bases and J lost 3; bases outside the gene matches: 4.

The CDR3 sequence: CASSYSDRGLLTLAKNIQYF. The CDR3 bases are TGTGCCAGCAGTTACTCGGACAGGGGGCTACTTACGCTAGCCAAAAACATTCAGTACTTC. V gene TRBV6-2 or TRBV6-3 combines with J gene TRBJ2-4, with TRBD1 matching over 11 bases. V shed 0 bases, J shed 0 bases, and the junction held 10 bases outside the gene matches. CDR1 is MNHEY, CDR2 SVGEGT, per germline. The CDR3 sequence is 20 residues long.

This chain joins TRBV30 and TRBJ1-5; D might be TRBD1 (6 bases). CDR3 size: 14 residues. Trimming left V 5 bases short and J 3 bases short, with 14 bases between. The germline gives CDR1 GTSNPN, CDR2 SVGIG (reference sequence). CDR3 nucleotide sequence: TGTGCCTGGCAAGGGGGGGGTAACAATCAGCCCCAGCATTTT. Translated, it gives CAWQGGGNNQPQHF.

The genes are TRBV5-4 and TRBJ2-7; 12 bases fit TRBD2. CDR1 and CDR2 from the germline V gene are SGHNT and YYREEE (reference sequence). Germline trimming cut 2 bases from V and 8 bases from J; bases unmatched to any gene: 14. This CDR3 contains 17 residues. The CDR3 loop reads CASSLSETSGGPSQQYF. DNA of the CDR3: TGTGCCAGCAGCTTAAGTGAGACTAGCGGGGGACCCTCCCAGCAGTACTTC.

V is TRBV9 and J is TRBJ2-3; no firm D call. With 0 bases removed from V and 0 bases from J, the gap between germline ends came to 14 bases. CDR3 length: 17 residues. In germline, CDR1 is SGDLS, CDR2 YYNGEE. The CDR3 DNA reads TGTGCCAGCAGCGTAGATATGAGGCGTTTCAGCACAGATACGCAGTATTTT. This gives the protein CASSVDMRRFSTDTQYF.

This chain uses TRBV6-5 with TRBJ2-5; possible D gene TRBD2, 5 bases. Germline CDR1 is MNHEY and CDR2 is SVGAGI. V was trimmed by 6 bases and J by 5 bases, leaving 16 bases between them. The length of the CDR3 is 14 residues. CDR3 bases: TGTGCCAGCAGGGTATTAGGGTCGGGGGAGACCCAGTACTTC. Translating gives CASRVLGSGETQYF.

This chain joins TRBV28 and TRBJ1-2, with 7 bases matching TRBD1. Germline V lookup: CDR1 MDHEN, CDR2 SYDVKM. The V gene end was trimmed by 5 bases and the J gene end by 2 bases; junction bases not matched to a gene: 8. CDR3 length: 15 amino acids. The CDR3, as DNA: TGTGCCAGCAGTCCAACAGGGGCCTACAACTATGGCTACACCTTC. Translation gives CASSPTGAYNYGYTF.

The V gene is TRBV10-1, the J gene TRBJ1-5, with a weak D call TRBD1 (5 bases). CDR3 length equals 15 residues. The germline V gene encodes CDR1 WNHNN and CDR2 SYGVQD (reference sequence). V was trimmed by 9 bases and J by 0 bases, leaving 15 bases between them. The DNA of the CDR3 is TGCGCCAGGCCAAAGAGACAGAATAGCAATCAGCCCCAGCATTTT. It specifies CARPKRQNSNQPQHF.

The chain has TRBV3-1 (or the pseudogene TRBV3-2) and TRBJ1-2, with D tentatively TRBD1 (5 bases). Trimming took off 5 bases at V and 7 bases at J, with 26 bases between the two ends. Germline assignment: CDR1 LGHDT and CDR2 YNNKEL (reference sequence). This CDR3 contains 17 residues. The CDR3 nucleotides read TGTGCCAGCAGCTTTTCCTTGACCGCGGGGACCCCGAGTGGCTACACCTTC. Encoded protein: CASSFSLTAGTPSGYTF.

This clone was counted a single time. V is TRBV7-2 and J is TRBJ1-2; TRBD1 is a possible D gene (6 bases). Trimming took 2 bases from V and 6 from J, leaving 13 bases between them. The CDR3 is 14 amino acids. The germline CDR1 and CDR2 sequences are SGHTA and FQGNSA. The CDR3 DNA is TGTGCCAGCAGCTTACCTGGGGGCGCAAATGGCTACACCTTC. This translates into CASSLPGGANGYTF.

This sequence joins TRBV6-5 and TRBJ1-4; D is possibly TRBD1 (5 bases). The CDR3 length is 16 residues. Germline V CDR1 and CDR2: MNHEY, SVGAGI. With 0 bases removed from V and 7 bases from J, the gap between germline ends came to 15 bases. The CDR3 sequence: CASSYSVRGVSEKLFF. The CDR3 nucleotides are TGTGCCAGCAGTTACTCGGTGCGGGGGGTTAGTGAAAAACTGTTTTTT.

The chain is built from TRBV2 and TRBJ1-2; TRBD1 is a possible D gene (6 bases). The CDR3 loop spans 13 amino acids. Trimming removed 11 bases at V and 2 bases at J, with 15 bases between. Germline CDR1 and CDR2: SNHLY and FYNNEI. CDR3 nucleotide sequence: TGTGCCTGTCGGGGAGGGACAAACTATGGCTACACCTTC. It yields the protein CACRGGTNYGYTF.

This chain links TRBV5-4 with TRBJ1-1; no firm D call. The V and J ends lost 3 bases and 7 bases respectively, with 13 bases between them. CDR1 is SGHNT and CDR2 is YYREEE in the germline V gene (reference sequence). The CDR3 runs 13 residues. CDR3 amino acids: CASSSVGDNEAFF. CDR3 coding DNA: TGTGCCAGCAGCTCCGTCGGGGATAATGAAGCTTTCTTT.

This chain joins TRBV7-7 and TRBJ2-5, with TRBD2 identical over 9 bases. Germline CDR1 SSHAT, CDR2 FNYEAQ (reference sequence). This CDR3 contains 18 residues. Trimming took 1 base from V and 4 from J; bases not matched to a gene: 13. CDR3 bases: TGTGCCAGCAGCTTAGGAGGGCTAGCGGGGATAGGACCAGAGACCCAGTACTTC. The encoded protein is CASSLGGLAGIGPETQYF.

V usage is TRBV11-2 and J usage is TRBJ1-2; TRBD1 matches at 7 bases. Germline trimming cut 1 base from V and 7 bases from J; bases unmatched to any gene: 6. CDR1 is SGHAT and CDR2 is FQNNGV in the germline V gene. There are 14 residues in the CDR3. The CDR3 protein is CASSLGQGGIGYTF. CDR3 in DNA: TGTGCCAGCAGCTTAGGACAGGGAGGTATTGGCTACACCTTC.

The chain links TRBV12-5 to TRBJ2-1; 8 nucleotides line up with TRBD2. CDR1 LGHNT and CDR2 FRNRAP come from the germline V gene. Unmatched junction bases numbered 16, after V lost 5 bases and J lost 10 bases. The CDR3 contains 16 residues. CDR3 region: CASGQPPGLGLGEQFF. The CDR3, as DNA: TGTGCTAGTGGTCAGCCCCCGGGACTAGGGCTTGGGGAGCAGTTCTTC. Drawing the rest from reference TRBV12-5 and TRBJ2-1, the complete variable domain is DARVTQTPRHKVTEMGQEVTMRCQPILGHNTVFWYRQTMMQGLELLAYFRNRAPLDDSGMPKDRFSAEMPDATLATLKIQPSEPRDSAVYFCASGQPPGLGLGEQFFGPGTRLTVL.

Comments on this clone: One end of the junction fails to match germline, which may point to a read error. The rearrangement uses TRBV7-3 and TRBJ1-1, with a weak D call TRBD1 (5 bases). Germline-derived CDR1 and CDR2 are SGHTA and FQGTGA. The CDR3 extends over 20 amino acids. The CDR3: CASSLTPGLHRAPDDTEAFF. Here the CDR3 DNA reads TGTGCCAGCAGCCTAACCCCGGGACTCCATCGGGCCCCGGACGACACTGAAGCTTTCTTT.

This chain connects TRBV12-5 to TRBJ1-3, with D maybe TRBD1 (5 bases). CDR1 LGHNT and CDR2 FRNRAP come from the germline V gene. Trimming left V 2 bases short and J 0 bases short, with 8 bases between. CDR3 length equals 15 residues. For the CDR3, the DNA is TGTGCTAGTGGTTTGCCGGGACTCTCTGGAAACACCATATATTTT. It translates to CASGLPGLSGNTIYF.